The sample holds one count of the clone carrying this T cell receptor beta chain. Trimming removed 0 bases at V and 11 bases at J, with 8 bases between. CDR1 SGHAT and CDR2 FQNNGV come from the germline V gene. The CDR3 is 12 residues long. Repertoires were generated with immunoSEQ multiplex PCR, while TCRdb's copy carries only in-frame clones and drops some. The table has under 300,000 clones, around 84% seen once. The entry originates in a study of blood T cell repertoires in COVID-19. Overall study: The study drew acute and convalescent COVID-19 samples from the United States, Italy and Spain.

The clonotype was recovered from a woman in her 70s with active or convalescent COVID-19. The chain links TRBV11-2 to TRBJ2-1; D gene unclear. The sequencing input was peripheral blood. In nucleotides, the CDR3 is TGTGCCAGCAGCTTAGACAGAATAAAGCAGTTCTTC. Translated, it gives CASSLDRIKQFF.